These 11 T cell receptor beta chains share one sample of origin, sequenced in a study of blood T cell repertoires in COVID-19. The assay was immunoSEQ multiplex PCR, and TCRdb's table has in-frame clones only and misses some. The sample contains fewer than 140,000 clones, approximately 80% of which appear only once. The sequenced sample was peripheral blood. The receptors derive from a woman in her sixties with acute or convalescent COVID-19.

By sample share, this clone is medium-sized. V is TRBV9 and J is TRBJ2-2, with D maybe TRBD1 (5 bases). V shed 0 bases and J shed 3 bases, with 9 bases lying between them. The germline gives CDR1 SGDLS, CDR2 YYNGEE. This CDR3 region has 15 residues. CDR3 DNA sequence: TGTGCCAGCAGCGTAGAGGGGCCGGACACCGGGGAGCTGTTTTTT. Its protein is CASSVEGPDTGELFF.

The chain has TRBV6-5 and TRBJ2-3, with TRBD2 as a possible D gene (5 bases). Germline CDR1 MNHEY, CDR2 SVGAGI. The length of the CDR3 is 13 residues. V lost 3 bases and J lost 1, with 5 bases in between. The chain's CDR3 is CASSYSGTDTQYF. The DNA of the CDR3 is TGTGCCAGCAGTTATAGCGGCACAGATACGCAGTATTTT.

CDR3 sequence reads: CASSLVGSGRNYGYTF. The CDR3 region has the DNA TGTGCCAGCAGCTTGGTTGGCTCAGGGAGGAACTATGGCTACACCTTC. The chain links TRBV5-6 to TRBJ1-2; the D gene is possibly TRBD1 (5 bases). The CDR3 totals 16 residues. Trimming took off 0 bases at V and 2 bases at J, with 14 bases between the two ends. Germline values: CDR1 SGHDT, CDR2 YYEEEE.

The chain combines TRBV19 with TRBJ1-1; TRBD1 is a possible D gene (5 bases). With 5 bases removed from V and 1 base from J, the gap between germline ends came to 11 bases. Germline CDR1 reads LNHDA; CDR2 reads SQIVND (reference sequence). This CDR3 comprises 14 residues. The DNA for the CDR3 is TGTGCCAGTAGTTTTTCGACAGCGAACACTGAAGCTTTCTTT. Its protein product is CASSFSTANTEAFF.

This chain uses TRBV30 with TRBJ2-7, with 7 positions matching TRBD1. The CDR3 loop spans 12 amino acids. Trimming took 2 bases from V and 4 from J; bases not matched to a gene: 2. Germline values: CDR1 GTSNPN, CDR2 SVGIG (reference sequence). The CDR3: CAWSKGAYEQYF. CDR3 in DNA: TGTGCCTGGAGTAAGGGGGCTTACGAGCAGTACTTC.

The chain has TRBV11-2 and TRBJ1-4, with 11 bases fitting TRBD1. Trimming took 4 bases from V and 8 from J; bases not matched to a gene: 9. Looked up from germline, CDR1 is SGHAT and CDR2 is FQNNGV. The CDR3 loop spans 16 amino acids. The DNA for the CDR3 is TGTGCCAGCAGCTGGGGGACAGGGGGAAAGGGAGAAAAACTGTTTTTT. It translates to CASSWGTGGKGEKLFF.

Remarks on this clone: The same CDR3 also results from other DNA sequences found in this sample. The rearrangement links TRBV3-1 (or the pseudogene TRBV3-2) to TRBJ1-2; TRBD1 agrees at 12 bases. CDR1 LGHDT and CDR2 YNNKEL come from the germline V gene (reference sequence). This CDR3 spans 15 amino acids. After removal of 0 bases from V and 8 bases from J, the junction contained 4 bases not matched to a gene. The CDR3 spells CASSQDGTGGRGYTF. For the CDR3, the DNA is TGTGCCAGCAGCCAAGATGGGACAGGGGGCCGGGGCTACACCTTC.

This rearrangement joins TRBV6-5 to TRBJ1-1, with 7 bases that match TRBD1. The CDR3 loop spans 13 amino acids. The germline V gene encodes CDR1 MNHEY and CDR2 SVGAGI. The junction had 2 bases not matched to a gene; V was cut back by 3 bases and J by 4 bases. Here the CDR3 reads CASSYPGGTEAFF. CDR3 nucleotides: TGTGCCAGCAGTTATCCAGGGGGCACTGAAGCTTTCTTT.

This clone was counted a few times. This sequence joins TRBV10-1 and TRBJ2-7, with TRBD2 matching 9 bases. The V gene end was trimmed by 4 bases and the J gene end by 3 bases; junction bases not matched to a gene: 1. The CDR3 has 13 residues. Germline values: CDR1 WNHNN, CDR2 SYGVQD (reference sequence). CDR3 protein: CASSGSGSYEQYF. The CDR3 nucleotides are TGCGCCAGCAGTGGTAGCGGGAGCTACGAGCAGTACTTC.

The table lists this clone with a count of one. J is TRBJ2-7 and V is TRBV7-9; 9 positions match TRBD2. The J segment lost 4 bases and the V segment lost 4 bases, leaving 14 bases of the junction unmatched. This CDR3 is 17 amino acids long. Per the germline V gene, CDR1 is SEHNR and CDR2 is FQNEAQ (reference sequence). This CDR3 reads CASSSGGGAGGGYEQYF. The CDR3 coding sequence is TGTGCCAGCAGCTCCGGAGGCGGAGCGGGGGGCGGGTACGAGCAGTACTTC.

V is TRBV5-1 and J is TRBJ2-7, with D perhaps TRBD1 (5 bases). Per germline, CDR1 SGHRS and CDR2 YFSETQ. This CDR3 region has 12 residues. Between the trimmed V and J ends, which lost 5 bases and 5 bases, there was a span of 11 bases. The CDR3 loop is CASSSQGHEQYF. CDR3 sequence (DNA): TGCGCCAGCAGTTCCCAGGGTCACGAGCAGTACTTC.